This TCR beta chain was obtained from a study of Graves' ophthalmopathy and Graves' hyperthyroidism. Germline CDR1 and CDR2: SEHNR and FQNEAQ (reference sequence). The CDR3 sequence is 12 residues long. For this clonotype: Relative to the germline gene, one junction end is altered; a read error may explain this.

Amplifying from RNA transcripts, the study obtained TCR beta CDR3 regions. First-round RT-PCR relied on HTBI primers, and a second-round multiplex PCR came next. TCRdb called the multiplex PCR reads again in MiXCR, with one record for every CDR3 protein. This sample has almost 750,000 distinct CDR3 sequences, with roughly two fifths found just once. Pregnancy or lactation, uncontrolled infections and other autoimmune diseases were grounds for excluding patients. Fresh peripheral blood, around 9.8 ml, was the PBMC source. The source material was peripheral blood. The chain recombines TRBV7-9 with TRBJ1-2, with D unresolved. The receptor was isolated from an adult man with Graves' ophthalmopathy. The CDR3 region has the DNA TGCGCCAGCAGCCAAGGAGAAGGTGGCTACACCTTC. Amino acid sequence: CASSQGEGGYTF. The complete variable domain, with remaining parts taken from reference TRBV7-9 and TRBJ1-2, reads DTGVSQNPRHKITKRGQNVTFRCDPISEHNRLYWYRQTLGQGPEFLTYFQNEAQLEKSRLLSDRFSAERPKGSFSTLEIQRTEQGDSAMYLCASSQGEGGYTFGSGTRLTVV.